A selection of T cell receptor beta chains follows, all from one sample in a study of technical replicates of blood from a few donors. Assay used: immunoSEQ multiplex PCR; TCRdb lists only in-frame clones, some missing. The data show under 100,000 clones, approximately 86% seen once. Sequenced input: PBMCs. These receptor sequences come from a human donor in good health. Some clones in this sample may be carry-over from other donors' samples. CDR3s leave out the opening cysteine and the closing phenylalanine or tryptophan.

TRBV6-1	ASSVGTRNEQF
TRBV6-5	ASSYFGRGSLPEAF
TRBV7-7	ASSFISGELF
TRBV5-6	ASSFLTGGGAFYEQY
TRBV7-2	ASSYRLAVSTDTQY
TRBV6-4	ASSDSRGPGTYNEQF
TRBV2	ASSGQTNTGELF
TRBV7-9	ASRSSETGVVRELF
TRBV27	ASSLIAGGSHEQY
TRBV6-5	ASSRDRLANYGYT
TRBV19	ASSTGHFYGYT
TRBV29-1	SVERGVGGDTQY
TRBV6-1	ASSTGSTNEKLF
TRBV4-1	ASSQGGIQETQY
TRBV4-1	ASSQVLGGTAFNQPQH
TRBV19	ASRPGGRNQPQH
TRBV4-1	ASSQELVGPSYEQY
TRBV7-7	ATSQTQNTGELF
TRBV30	AWSAGSGYEQY
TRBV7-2	ASSLGGQGDQPQH
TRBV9	ASSGGEVNTGELF
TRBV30	AWSTYGGLNSPLH
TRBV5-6	ASSLAMASFEGLF
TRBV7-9	ASSPAVVPNSPLH
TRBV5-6	ASSLDKHLASGDNNEQF
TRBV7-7	ASSLGLSSTGELF
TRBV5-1	ASSLKKTGGNTGELF
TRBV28	ASRGGATNEKLF
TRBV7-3	ASSPPGSNTGELF
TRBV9	ASSVGGWNPTEAF
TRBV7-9	ASSSWDSSSYNEQF
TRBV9	ASSAGQSFEKLF
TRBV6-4	ASSDEAGGLTDTQY
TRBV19	ASSTGLYNEQF
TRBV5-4	ASSFQRTGGGYT
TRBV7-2	ASSLDLAKNIQY
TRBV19	ASTKMVAGASVSGNTIY
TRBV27	ASSFRLAGNEQF
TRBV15	ATSRGTGVSYEQY
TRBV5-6	ASSPSTEFRNEQY
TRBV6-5	ASSYKGQGNSPLH
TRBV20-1	SASGEETQY
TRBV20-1	SALSAGELF
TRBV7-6	ASSAVTGELF